The TCR beta chain under discussion was sequenced for a study of T cells after posttransplantation cyclophosphamide. Findings and limits, study-wide: Later blood repertoires were often dominated by clones from the donor CD8+ memory compartment.

A single count supports this clone. Its antigen is still unknown. The ends were cut back, 4 bases at V and 6 bases at J, with 8 bases in the middle. Germline CDR1 SGHRS, CDR2 YFSETQ. This CDR3 has 12 amino acids. The method was immunoSEQ multiplex PCR; TCRdb's version includes in-frame clones alone and lacks a portion of them. The table includes 8,500 to 13,000 clones, 70% to 90% detected once. A marrow graft followed busulfan-fludarabine conditioning, with cyclophosphamide on days +3 and +4. The input for sequencing was PBMCs, taken after allogeneic stem cell transplant with posttransplant cyclophosphamide. The receptor was isolated from a female patient aged 45 to 65 who received an allogeneic stem cell transplant from a related donor, was CMV-positive, and had no GVHD. Some T cells may originate from the graft donor. The chain employs TRBV5-1 and TRBJ2-1; weak D call: TRBD2 (6 bases). CDR3 coding DNA: TGCGCCAGCAGCCCGACTAGCAATGAGCAGTTCTTC. Translation: CASSPTSNEQFF.